These 19 T cell receptor beta chains originate from one sample sequenced in a study of CD8 T cells in ankylosing spondylitis. In TCRdb, the 5' RACE reads were re-called with MiXCR into one record per CDR3 protein. Of 250,000 to 400,000 distinct CDR3 sequences in the sample, 11% were seen once. Sequencing was carried out using blood, either unsorted or a sorted T cell fraction (not recorded which). The receptors were sampled from a female donor with ankylosing spondylitis or in good health (not recorded which).

This clonotype was counted many times. The chain recombines TRBV20-1 with TRBJ2-5; 7 nucleotides line up with TRBD2. CDR3 length: 16 amino acids. With V trimmed by 0 bases and J by 1 base, 8 bases remained unmatched. Germline CDR1 and CDR2: DFQATT and SNEGSKA (reference sequence). DNA for the CDR3: TGCAGTGCTAGAGATAAGCTAGCGGCTACCCAAGAGACCCAGTACTTC. It translates to CSARDKLAATQETQYF.

In its sample, this clonotype was seen many times. The V and J genes are TRBV12-3 or TRBV12-4 and TRBJ2-2, with D perhaps being TRBD1 or TRBD2 (5 bases each). V lost 7 bases, J lost 6 bases, and 9 bases lay in between. The CDR3 is 12 amino acids. The CDR3, as DNA: TGTGCCAGCAACCAGGGACCCGGGGAGCTGTTTTTT. Protein: CASNQGPGELFF.

This chain joins TRBV5-1 and TRBJ1-2, with D tentatively TRBD1 (6 bases). The CDR3 contains 19 residues. Trimming pared 0 bases from V and 0 bases from J, leaving 21 bases between. Germline V gene sequence: CDR1 SGHRS, CDR2 YFSETQ. This CDR3 reads CASSLGGPWGSQANYGYTF. CDR3 nucleotides: TGCGCCAGCAGCTTGGGGGGGCCGTGGGGGAGTCAAGCTAACTATGGCTACACCTTC.

This clonotype was recorded many times. This sequence joins TRBV6-5 and TRBJ1-5; D is undetermined. CDR3 length equals 14 residues. Trimming took off 2 bases at V and 3 bases at J, with 8 bases between the two ends. In germline, CDR1 is MNHEY, CDR2 SVGAGI. CDR3 coding DNA: TGTGCCAGCAGTTACACCTCTCCCAATCAGCCCCAGCATTTT. This translates into CASSYTSPNQPQHF.

The chain is built from TRBV20-1 and TRBJ2-5; the D is unclear. This CDR3 spans 15 amino acids. Trimming pared 0 bases from V and 5 bases from J, leaving 16 bases between. Germline CDR1 is DFQATT and CDR2 is SNEGSKA (reference sequence). This CDR3 reads CSARDPPRSWETQYF. CDR3 DNA sequence: TGCAGTGCTAGAGATCCCCCCAGGTCATGGGAGACCCAGTACTTC.

The chain couples TRBV5-1 to TRBJ1-4; D is perhaps TRBD1 (5 bases). Trimming took off 0 bases at V and 0 bases at J, with 18 bases between the two ends. The CDR3 runs 19 residues. Germline CDR1 reads SGHRS; CDR2 reads YFSETQ. The CDR3 bases are TGCGCCAGCAGCTTGGCCGGGACGGTGGACTTTCCAACTAATGAAAAACTGTTTTTT. Amino acid sequence: CASSLAGTVDFPTNEKLFF.

This clonotype was picked up many times. V and J are TRBV5-1 and TRBJ2-3, with TRBD2 as a possible D gene (5 bases). CDR1 is SGHRS and CDR2 is YFSETQ in the germline V gene. Trimming pared 3 bases from V and 5 bases from J, leaving 10 bases between. This CDR3 region has 13 residues. The chain's CDR3 is CASSSAAGDTQYF. CDR3 coding DNA: TGCGCCAGCAGCTCGGCGGCGGGAGATACGCAGTATTTT.

This clonotype appeared a few times. This chain links TRBV5-1 with TRBJ2-1; TRBD2 matches 11 bases. Looked up from germline, CDR1 is SGHRS and CDR2 is YFSETQ. Unmatched junction bases numbered 5, after V lost 4 bases and J lost 5 bases. The CDR3 has 15 residues. The DNA of the CDR3 is TGCGCCAGCAGCGGAGGGACTAGCGGTCACAATGAGCAGTTCTTC. This encodes CASSGGTSGHNEQFF.

The chain combines TRBV3-1 with TRBJ2-1; D is perhaps TRBD2 (6 bases). Trimming cost V 1 base and J 1 base, with 11 bases left between them. The CDR3 sequence is 16 residues long. CDR1 is LGHDT and CDR2 is YNNKEL in the germline V gene (reference sequence). CDR3 DNA sequence: TGTGCCAGCAGCCAAGTATCAGGGACTTCCTACAATGAGCAGTTCTTC. Translating gives CASSQVSGTSYNEQFF.

The rearrangement joins TRBV6-6 to TRBJ2-7, with no clear D. Trimming shortened V by 6 bases and J by 7 bases, and 10 bases separated the two germline ends. Germline CDR1 and CDR2: MNHNY and SVGAGI (reference sequence). CDR3 length: 11 residues. Written as DNA, the CDR3 is TGTGCCAGCAGACTCAAGTGGGAGCAGTACTTC. Translated: CASRLKWEQYF.

This clonotype was seen repeatedly, ten times or more. This chain uses TRBV5-1 with TRBJ2-6, with D unresolved. V was cut by 1 base and J by 2 bases, with 7 bases left in between. CDR1 and CDR2 (germline): SGHRS, YFSETQ. The CDR3 contains 15 residues. The CDR3 spells CASSLMSAGANVLTF. The CDR3 DNA reads TGCGCCAGCAGCTTGATGTCAGCTGGGGCCAACGTCCTGACTTTC.

The table lists this clonotype with a few counts. The chain joins TRBV7-2 to TRBJ2-2, with D possibly matching TRBD1 (6 bases). The CDR3 covers 14 residues. Looked up from germline, CDR1 is SGHTA and CDR2 is FQGNSA. The V end was cut by 5 bases, the J end by 7 bases, with 14 bases between. In DNA, the CDR3 is TGTGCCAGCAGCCGTACAGGGATTGGCGGGGAGCTGTTTTTT. It is translated as CASSRTGIGGELFF.

This clonotype was counted at least ten times. The V call is TRBV5-1, the J call TRBJ1-1; D may be TRBD1 (5 bases). The CDR3 covers 13 residues. Germline V gene lookup returns CDR1 SGHRS and CDR2 YFSETQ. The ends were cut back, 4 bases at V and 1 base at J, with 8 bases in the middle. The chain's CDR3 is CASSVTGNTEAFF. The CDR3 region has the DNA TGCGCCAGCAGCGTCACAGGGAACACTGAAGCTTTCTTT.

The sample holds many counts of this clonotype. The rearrangement links TRBV29-1 to TRBJ2-7; TRBD2 matches at 12 bases. Germline CDR1 is SQVTM and CDR2 is ANQGSEA. J gave up 2 bases and V 6 bases, and 8 bases lay outside the gene matches. The CDR3 has 15 residues. The CDR3 sequence is CSVEGTSGPAYEQYF. DNA of the CDR3: TGCAGCGTGGAGGGGACTAGCGGGCCTGCCTACGAGCAGTACTTC.

This clonotype has at least ten counts. The gene calls are TRBV12-3 or TRBV12-4 and TRBJ2-2; D ambiguous. The CDR3 has 14 residues. The V end was cut by 6 bases, the J end by 0 bases, with 8 bases between. The CDR3 sequence: CASSRNANTGELFF. CDR3 coding DNA: TGTGCCAGCAGCAGGAACGCGAACACCGGGGAGCTGTTTTTT.

The table lists this clonotype with many counts. This chain joins TRBV25-1 and TRBJ1-6, with TRBD1 as a possible D gene (5 bases). The CDR3 runs 14 residues. From germline, CDR1 is MGHDK and CDR2 SYGVNS. The V end lost 7 bases, the J end lost 12 bases, and 19 bases lay between the germline ends. CDR3 protein: CASTLGEGLGPLHF. The DNA for the CDR3 is TGTGCCAGCACCCTCGGAGAGGGGTTAGGACCCCTCCACTTT.

This clonotype has a count of ten or more. V usage is TRBV29-1 and J usage is TRBJ2-3; tentatively, D is TRBD2 (6 bases). In germline, CDR1 is SQVTM, CDR2 ANQGSEA. The CDR3 spans 17 residues. V dropped 7 bases and J dropped 4 bases, with 27 bases sitting between them. CDR3 region: CSGFVTLGGMGADTQYF. Written as DNA, the CDR3 is TGCAGCGGATTTGTGACCTTGGGGGGTATGGGCGCAGATACGCAGTATTTT.

There are a few counts of this clonotype. This rearrangement joins TRBV20-1 to TRBJ2-2, with 9 positions matching TRBD1. Trimming at V came to 4 bases and at J to 6 bases, leaving 6 bases not matched to a gene. Germline assignment: CDR1 DFQATT and CDR2 SNEGSKA (reference sequence). CDR3 length equals 14 residues. The CDR3 nucleotides read TGCAGTGCTAACACAGGGGGCTTAGCCGGGGAGCTGTTTTTT. Encoded protein: CSANTGGLAGELFF.

In this sample, this clonotype turned up many times. The chain couples TRBV3-1 to TRBJ2-3; no clear D. Trimming stripped 1 base from V and 4 bases from J, with 6 bases between. Germline V gives CDR1 LGHDT, CDR2 YNNKEL (reference sequence). The CDR3 is 13 amino acids. The CDR3 DNA reads as TGTGCCAGCAGCCAAGGTGTCCCAGATACGCAGTATTTT. This sequence encodes CASSQGVPDTQYF.